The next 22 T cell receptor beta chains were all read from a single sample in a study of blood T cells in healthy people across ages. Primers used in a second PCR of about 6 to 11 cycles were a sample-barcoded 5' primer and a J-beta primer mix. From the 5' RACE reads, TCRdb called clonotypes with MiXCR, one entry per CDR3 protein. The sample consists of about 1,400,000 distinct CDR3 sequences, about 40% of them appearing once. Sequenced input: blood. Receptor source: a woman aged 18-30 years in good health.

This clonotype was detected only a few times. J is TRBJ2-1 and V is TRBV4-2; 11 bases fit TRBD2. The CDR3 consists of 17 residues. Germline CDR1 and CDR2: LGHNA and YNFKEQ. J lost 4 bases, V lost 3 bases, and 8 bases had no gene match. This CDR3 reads CASSHWGSGRDYNEQFF. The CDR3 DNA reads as TGTGCCAGCAGCCATTGGGGTAGCGGGAGGGATTACAATGAGCAGTTCTTC.

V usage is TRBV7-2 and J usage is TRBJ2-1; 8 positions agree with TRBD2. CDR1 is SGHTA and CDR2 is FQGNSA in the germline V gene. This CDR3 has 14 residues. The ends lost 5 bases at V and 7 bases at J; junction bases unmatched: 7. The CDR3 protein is CASSRAGLVNEQFF. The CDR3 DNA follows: TGTGCCAGCAGCAGAGCGGGACTAGTGAATGAGCAGTTCTTC.

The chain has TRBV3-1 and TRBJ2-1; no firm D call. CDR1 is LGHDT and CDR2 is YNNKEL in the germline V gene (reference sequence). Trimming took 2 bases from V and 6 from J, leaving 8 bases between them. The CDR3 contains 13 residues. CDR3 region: CASSQTGPNEQFF. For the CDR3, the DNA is TGTGCCAGCAGCCAAACTGGCCCCAATGAGCAGTTCTTC.

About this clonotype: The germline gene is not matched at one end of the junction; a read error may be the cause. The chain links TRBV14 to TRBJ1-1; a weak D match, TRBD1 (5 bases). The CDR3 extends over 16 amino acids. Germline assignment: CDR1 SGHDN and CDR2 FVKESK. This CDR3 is CASTQTAGLVNTEAFF. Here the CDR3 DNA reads TGTGCCAGCACCCAAACGGCAGGGTTAGTGAACACTGAAGCTTTCTTT.

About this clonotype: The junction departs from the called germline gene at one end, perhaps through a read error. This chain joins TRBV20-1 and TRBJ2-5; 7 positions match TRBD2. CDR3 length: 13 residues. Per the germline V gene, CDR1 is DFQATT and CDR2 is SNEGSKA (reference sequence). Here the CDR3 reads CSAWGGGKETLYF. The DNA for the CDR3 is TGCAGTGCTTGGGGCGGGGGAAAAGAGACCCTGTACTTC.

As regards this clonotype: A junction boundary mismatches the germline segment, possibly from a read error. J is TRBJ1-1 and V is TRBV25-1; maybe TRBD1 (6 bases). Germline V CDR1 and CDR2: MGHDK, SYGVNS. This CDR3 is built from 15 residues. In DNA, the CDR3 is TGTGCCAGTAGTGATGAGTACAGGGCGCACACTGAAGCTTTCTTT. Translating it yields CASSDEYRAHTEAFF.

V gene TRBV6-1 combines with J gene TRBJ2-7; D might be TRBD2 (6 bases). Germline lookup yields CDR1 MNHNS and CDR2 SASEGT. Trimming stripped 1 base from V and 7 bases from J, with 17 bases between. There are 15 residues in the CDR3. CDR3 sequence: CASSEESGWYNEQYF. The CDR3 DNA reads TGTGCCAGCAGTGAAGAGAGCGGGTGGTACAATGAGCAGTACTTC.

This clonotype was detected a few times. For the CDR3, the DNA is TGTGCCAGCAGGGAACAGGGGATCTCCTACGAGCAGTACTTC. Amino acid sequence: CASREQGISYEQYF. The V and J genes are TRBV25-1 and TRBJ2-7; 7 bases map to TRBD1. The CDR3 is 14 amino acids. Trimming removed 6 bases from V and 0 bases from J; junction bases left unmatched: 5. Germline assignment: CDR1 MGHDK and CDR2 SYGVNS.

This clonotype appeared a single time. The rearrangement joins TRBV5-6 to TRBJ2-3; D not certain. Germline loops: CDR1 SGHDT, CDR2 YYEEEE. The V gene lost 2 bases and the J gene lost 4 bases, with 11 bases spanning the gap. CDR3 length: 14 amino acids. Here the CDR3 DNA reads TGTGCCAGCAGCTTCGTAGGGCTCGCAGATACGCAGTATTTT. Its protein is CASSFVGLADTQYF.

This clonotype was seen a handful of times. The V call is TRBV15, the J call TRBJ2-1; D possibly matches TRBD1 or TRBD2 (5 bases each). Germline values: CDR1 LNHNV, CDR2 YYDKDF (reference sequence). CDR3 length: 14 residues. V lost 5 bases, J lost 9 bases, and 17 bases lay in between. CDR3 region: CATSWTGTAGEQFF. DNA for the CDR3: TGTGCCACCAGCTGGACCGGGACGGCGGGTGAGCAGTTCTTC.

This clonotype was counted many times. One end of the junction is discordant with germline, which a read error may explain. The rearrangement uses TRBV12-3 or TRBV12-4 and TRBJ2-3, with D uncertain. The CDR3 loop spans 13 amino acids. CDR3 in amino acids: CASSLALTDTQYF. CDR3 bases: TGTGCCAGCAGCTTAGCACTGACTGATACGCAGTATTTT.

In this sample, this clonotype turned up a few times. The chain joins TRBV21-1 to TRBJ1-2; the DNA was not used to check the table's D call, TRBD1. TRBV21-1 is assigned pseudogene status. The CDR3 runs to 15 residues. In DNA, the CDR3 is TGTGCCAGCAGCAAAGGCCCAGGGGATGGCTATGGCTACACCTTC. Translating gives CASSKGPGDGYGYTF.

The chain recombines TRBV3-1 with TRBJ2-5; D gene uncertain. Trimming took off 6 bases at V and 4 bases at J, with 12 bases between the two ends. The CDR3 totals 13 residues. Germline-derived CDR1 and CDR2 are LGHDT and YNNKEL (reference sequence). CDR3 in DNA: TGTGCCAGCAGGAACGGGCCGGGAGAGACCCAGTACTTC. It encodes CASRNGPGETQYF.

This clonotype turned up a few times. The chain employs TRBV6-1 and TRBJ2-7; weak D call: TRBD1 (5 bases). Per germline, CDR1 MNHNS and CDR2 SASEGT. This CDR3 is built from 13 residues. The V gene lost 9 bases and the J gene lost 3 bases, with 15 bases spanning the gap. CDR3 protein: CASADRSHYEQYF. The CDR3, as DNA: TGTGCCAGTGCAGACAGATCCCACTACGAGCAGTACTTC.

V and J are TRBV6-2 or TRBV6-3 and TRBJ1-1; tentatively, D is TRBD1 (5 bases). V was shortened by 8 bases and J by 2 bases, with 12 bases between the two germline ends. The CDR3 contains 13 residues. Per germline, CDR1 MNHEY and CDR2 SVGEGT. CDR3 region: CASAWTINTEAFF. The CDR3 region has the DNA TGTGCCAGCGCCTGGACAATTAACACTGAAGCTTTCTTT.

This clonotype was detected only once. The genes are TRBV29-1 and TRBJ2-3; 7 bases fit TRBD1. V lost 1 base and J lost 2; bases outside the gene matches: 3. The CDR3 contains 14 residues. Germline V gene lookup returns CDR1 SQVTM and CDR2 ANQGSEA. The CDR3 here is CSVEGQGFTDTQYF. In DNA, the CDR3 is TGCAGCGTTGAAGGACAGGGATTCACAGATACGCAGTATTTT.

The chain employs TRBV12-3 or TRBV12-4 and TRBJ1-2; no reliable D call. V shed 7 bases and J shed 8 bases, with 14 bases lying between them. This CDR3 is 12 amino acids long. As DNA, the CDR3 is TGTGCCAGCACCATGGGTCCTCTAGGCTACACCTTC. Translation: CASTMGPLGYTF.

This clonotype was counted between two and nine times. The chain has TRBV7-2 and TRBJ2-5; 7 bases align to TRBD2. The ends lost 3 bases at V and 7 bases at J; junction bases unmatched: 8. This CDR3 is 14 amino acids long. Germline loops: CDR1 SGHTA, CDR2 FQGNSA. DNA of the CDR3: TGTGCCAGCAGCTTCCCGGCTAGCGGAGGGACCCAGTACTTC. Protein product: CASSFPASGGTQYF.

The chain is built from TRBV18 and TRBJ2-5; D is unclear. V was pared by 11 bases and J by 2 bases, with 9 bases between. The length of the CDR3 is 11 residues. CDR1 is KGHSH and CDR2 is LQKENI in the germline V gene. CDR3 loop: CAASRQETQYF. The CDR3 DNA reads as TGTGCCGCCTCACGTCAAGAGACCCAGTACTTC.

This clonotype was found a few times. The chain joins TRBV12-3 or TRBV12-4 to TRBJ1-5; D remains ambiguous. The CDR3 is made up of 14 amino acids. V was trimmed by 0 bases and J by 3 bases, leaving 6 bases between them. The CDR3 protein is CASSLASNNQPQHF. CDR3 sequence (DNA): TGTGCCAGCAGTTTAGCCAGTAACAATCAGCCCCAGCATTTT.

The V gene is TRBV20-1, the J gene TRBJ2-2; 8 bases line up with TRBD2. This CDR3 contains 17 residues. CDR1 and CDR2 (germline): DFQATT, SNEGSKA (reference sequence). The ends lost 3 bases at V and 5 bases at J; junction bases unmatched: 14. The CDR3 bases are TGCAGTGCTAGGAGGCTAGCGGGTGAAAAGTTGACCGGGGAGCTGTTTTTT. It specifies CSARRLAGEKLTGELFF.

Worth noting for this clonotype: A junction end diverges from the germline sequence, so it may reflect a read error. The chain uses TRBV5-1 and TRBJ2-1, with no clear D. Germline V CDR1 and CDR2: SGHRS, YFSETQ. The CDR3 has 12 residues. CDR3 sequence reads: CASSLGGNDQFF. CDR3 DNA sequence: TGCGCCAGCAGCTTGGGTGGCAATGACCAGTTCTTC. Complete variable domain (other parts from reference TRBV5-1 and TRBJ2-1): KAGVTQTPRYLIKTRGQQVTLSCSPISGHRSVSWYQQTPGQGLQFLFEYFSETQRNKGNFPGRFSGRQFSNSRSEMNVSTLELGDSALYLCASSLGGNDQFFGPGTRLTVL.